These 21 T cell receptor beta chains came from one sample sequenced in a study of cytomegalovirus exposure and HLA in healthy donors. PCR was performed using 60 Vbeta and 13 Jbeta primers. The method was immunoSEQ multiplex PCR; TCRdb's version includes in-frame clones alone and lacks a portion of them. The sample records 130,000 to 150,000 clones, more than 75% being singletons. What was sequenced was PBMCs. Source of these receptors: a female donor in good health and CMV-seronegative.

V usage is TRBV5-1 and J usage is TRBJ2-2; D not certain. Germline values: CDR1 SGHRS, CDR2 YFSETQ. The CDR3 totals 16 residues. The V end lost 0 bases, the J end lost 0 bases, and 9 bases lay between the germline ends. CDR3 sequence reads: CASSLGPGPNTGELFF. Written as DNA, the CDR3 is TGCGCCAGCAGCTTGGGGCCTGGCCCGAACACCGGGGAGCTGTTTTTT.

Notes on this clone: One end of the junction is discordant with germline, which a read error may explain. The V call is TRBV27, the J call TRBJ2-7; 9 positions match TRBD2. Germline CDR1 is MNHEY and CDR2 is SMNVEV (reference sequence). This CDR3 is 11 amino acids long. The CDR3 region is CVAGGAYEQYF. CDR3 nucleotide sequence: TGCGTCGCGGGGGGGGCGTACGAGCAGTACTTC.

CDR3 coding DNA: TGCGCCAGCAGCCAAATGGACAGGGACACCGGGGAGCTGTTTTTT. This gives the protein CASSQMDRDTGELFF. The rearrangement links TRBV4-1 to TRBJ2-2; 8 positions match TRBD1. Per germline, CDR1 MGHRA and CDR2 YSYEKL. Losses at the gene ends were 2 bases for V and 3 bases for J; bases not matched to a gene: 2. CDR3 size: 15 residues.

CDR3 nucleotide sequence: TGTGCCAGCAGCGGGCCGGGACAACCAGCCGCTGAAGCTTTCTTT. Protein sequence: CASSGPGQPAAEAFF. This chain uses TRBV9 with TRBJ1-1, with D possibly TRBD1 on 6 matching bases. Germline V gene lookup returns CDR1 SGDLS and CDR2 YYNGEE. CDR3 length equals 15 residues. The germline V and J ends were trimmed by 3 bases and 6 bases, with 18 bases remaining between them. The full variable domain, in which reference TRBV9 and TRBJ1-1 provide the parts outside the CDR3, is DSGVTQTPKHLITATGQRVTLRCSPRSGDLSVYWYQQSLDQGLQFLIQYYNGEERAKGNILERFSAQQFPDLHSELNLSSLELGDSALYFCASSGPGQPAAEAFFGQGTRLTVV.

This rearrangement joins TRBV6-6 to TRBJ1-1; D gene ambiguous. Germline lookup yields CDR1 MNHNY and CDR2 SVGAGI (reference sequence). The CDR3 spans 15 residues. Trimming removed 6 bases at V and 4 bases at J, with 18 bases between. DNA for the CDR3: TGTGCCAGCAGCCTCAAGTGGGAAGGAGGCACTGAAGCTTTCTTT. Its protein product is CASSLKWEGGTEAFF.

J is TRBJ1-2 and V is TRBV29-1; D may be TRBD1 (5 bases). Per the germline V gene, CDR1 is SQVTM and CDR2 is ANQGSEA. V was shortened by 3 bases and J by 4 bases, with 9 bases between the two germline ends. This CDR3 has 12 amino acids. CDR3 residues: CSVDPGLYGYTF. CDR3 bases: TGCAGCGTTGATCCGGGACTCTATGGCTACACCTTC.

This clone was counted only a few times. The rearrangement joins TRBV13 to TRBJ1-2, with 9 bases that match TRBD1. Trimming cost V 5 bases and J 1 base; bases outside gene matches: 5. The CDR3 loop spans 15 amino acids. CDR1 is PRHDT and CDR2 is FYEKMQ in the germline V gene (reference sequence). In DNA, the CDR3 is TGTGCCAGCAGCCACCGGGACAGGGATAACTATGGCTACACCTTC. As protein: CASSHRDRDNYGYTF.

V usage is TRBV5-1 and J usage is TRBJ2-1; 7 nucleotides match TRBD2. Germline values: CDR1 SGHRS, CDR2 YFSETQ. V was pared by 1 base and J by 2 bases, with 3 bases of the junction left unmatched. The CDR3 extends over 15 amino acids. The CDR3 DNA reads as TGCGCCAGCAGCTTGTCCGGGGGGACCTACAATGAGCAGTTCTTC. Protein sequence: CASSLSGGTYNEQFF.

In nucleotides, the CDR3 is TGCGCCAGCAGCCAGTATCCGGGACAGGGCACTGAAGCTTTCTTT. Translating gives CASSQYPGQGTEAFF. This chain joins TRBV4-1 and TRBJ1-1; 9 bases map to TRBD1. The J segment lost 4 bases and the V segment lost 3 bases, leaving 6 bases of the junction unmatched. The CDR3 is 15 residues long. Germline V gene sequence: CDR1 MGHRA, CDR2 YSYEKL.

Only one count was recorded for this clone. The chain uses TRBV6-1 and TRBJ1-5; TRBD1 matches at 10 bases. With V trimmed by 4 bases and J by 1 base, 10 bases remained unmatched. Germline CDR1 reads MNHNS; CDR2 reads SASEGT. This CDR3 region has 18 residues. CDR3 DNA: TGTGCCAGCAGTGGTTTGACAGGGGGCGGAACAAGCAATCAGCCCCAGCATTTT. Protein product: CASSGLTGGGTSNQPQHF.

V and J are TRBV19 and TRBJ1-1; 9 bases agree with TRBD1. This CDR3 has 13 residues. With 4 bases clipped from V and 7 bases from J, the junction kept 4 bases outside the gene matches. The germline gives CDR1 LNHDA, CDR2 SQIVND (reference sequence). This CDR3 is CASSRQGGGEAFF. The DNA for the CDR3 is TGTGCCAGTAGTAGACAGGGGGGAGGTGAAGCTTTCTTT.

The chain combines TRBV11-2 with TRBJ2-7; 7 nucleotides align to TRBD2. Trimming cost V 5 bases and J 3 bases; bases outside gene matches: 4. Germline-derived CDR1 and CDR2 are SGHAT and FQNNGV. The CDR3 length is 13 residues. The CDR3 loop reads CASSQGLYYEQYF. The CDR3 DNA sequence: TGTGCCAGCAGCCAGGGACTATACTACGAGCAGTACTTC.

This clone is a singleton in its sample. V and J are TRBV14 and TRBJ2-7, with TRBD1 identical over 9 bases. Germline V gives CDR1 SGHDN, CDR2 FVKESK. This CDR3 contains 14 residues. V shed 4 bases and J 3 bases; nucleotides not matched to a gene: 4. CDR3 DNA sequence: TGTGCCAGCAGCCTGGGACAGGGAGGCTACGAGCAGTACTTC. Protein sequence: CASSLGQGGYEQYF.

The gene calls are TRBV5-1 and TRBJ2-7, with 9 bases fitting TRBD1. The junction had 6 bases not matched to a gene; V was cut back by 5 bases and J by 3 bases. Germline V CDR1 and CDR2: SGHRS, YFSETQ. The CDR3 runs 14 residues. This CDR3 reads CASSSGTGLYEQYF. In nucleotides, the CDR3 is TGCGCCAGCAGTTCCGGGACAGGGCTCTACGAGCAGTACTTC.

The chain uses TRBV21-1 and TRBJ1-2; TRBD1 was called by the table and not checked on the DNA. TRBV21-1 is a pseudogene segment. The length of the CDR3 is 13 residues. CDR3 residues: CASSNRGVYGYTF. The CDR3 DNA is TGTGCCAGCAGCAACAGGGGGGTCTATGGCTACACCTTC.

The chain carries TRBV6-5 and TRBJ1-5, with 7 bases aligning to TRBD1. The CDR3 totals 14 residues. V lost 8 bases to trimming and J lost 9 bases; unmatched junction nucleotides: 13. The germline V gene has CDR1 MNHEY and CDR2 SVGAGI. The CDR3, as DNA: TGTGCCAGCTTTGACAGGGTACTTTCTTGGCCCCAGCATTTT. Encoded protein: CASFDRVLSWPQHF.

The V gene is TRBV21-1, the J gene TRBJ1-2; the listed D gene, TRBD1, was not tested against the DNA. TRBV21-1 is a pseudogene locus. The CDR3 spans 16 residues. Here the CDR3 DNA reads TGTGCCAGCAGCAAAGCGGGCAGGGGAATCGGCTATGGCTACACCTTC. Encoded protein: CASSKAGRGIGYGYTF.

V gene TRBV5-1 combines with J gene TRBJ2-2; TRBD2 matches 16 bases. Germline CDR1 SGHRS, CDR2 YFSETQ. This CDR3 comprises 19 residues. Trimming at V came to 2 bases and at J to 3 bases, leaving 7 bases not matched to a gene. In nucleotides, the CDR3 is TGCGCCAGCAGCTTCCCCGGGACTAGCGGGAGGGCCGACACCGGGGAGCTGTTTTTT. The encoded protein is CASSFPGTSGRADTGELFF.

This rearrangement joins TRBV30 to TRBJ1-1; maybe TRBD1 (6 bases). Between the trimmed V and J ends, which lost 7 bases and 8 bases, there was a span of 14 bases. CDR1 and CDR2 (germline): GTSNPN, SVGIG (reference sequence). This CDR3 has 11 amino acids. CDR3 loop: CALYRVHEAFF. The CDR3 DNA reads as TGTGCCTTATACAGGGTCCACGAAGCTTTCTTT.

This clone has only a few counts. CDR3 protein: CASSLSTANYEKLFF. Here the CDR3 DNA reads TGCGCCAGCAGCTTGTCGACAGCTAACTATGAAAAACTGTTTTTT. The gene calls are TRBV5-1 and TRBJ1-4; perhaps TRBD1 as D (5 bases). Trimming left V 1 base short and J 6 bases short, with 13 bases between. The CDR3 has 15 residues. Looked up from germline, CDR1 is SGHRS and CDR2 is YFSETQ.

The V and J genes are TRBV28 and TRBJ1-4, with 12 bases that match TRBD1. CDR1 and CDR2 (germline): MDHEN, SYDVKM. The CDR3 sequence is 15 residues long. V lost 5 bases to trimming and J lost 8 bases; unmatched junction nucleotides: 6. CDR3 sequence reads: CASSQSGTGGEKLFF. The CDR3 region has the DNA TGTGCCAGCAGTCAATCCGGGACAGGGGGCGAAAAACTGTTTTTT.